This T cell receptor (beta chain) was captured by sequencing in a study of T-cell reconstitution after alpha-beta-depleted transplantation in children. This clonotype was seen only a few times. The germline CDR1 and CDR2 sequences are ENHRY and SYGVKD. The V gene lost 8 bases and the J gene lost 2 bases, with 15 bases spanning the gap. The CDR3 covers 14 residues. The TCRbeta library incorporated unique molecular identifiers. TCRdb recomputed calls from the PCR reads with MiXCR, one row per CDR3 protein. The sample includes about 350,000 distinct CDR3 sequences, about 14% of them seen just once. The chain is built from TRBV10-3 and TRBJ1-2, with D maybe TRBD1 (6 bases). The sequence was collected from a human donor who donated a stem cell graft to a child with Fanconi anemia. Sequences were derived from PBMCs, sampled from the stem cell graft. CDR3 coding DNA: TGTGCCATCCAAATTCAGGACAGCAACTATGGCTACACCTTC. Protein: CAIQIQDSNYGYTF.